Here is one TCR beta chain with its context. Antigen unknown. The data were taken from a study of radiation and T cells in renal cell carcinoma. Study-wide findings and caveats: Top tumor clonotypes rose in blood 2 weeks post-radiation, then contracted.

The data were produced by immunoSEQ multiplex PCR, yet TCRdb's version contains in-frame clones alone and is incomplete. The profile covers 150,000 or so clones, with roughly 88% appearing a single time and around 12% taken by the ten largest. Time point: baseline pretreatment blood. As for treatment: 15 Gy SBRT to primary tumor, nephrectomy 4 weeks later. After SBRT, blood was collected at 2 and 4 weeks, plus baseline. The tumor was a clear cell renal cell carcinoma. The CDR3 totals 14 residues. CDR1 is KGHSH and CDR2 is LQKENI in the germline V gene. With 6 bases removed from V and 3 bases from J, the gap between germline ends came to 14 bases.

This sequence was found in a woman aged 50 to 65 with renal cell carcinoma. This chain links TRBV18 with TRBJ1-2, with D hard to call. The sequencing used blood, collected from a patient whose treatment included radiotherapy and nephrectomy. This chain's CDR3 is CASSQEGADYGYTF. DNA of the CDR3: TGTGCCAGCTCCCAAGAGGGTGCAGACTATGGCTACACCTTC.